This T cell receptor (beta chain) emerged from a study of shared clonotypes between healthy human individuals. At the level of the study: A couple of female and three male donors aged 18 to 49 were enrolled.

Trimming stripped 3 bases from V and 5 bases from J, with 14 bases between. This CDR3 is built from 14 residues. The germline gives CDR1 SGDLS, CDR2 YYNGEE. Details on this clone: Antigen: not known.

The repertoire was sequenced with immunoSEQ multiplex PCR; TCRdb's copy has only in-frame clones and lacks some. The sample lists 1,400,000 or so clones, roughly 98.5% occurring once. Study results and caveats: Non-shared clonotypes were found to have lower generation probabilities than the clonotypes that were shared by all four of the sorted-subset donors.

This sequence was found in a man aged 25 to 45 in good health. This chain uses TRBV9 with TRBJ1-2; D is perhaps TRBD1 (6 bases). Source material: naive CD4+ T cells sorted from blood. Stated subset: CD45RA+ positively selected. The CDR3 DNA reads TGTGCCAGCAGCGAATCCTTTAGGGGGTATGGCTACACCTTC. Translating it yields CASSESFRGYGYTF.